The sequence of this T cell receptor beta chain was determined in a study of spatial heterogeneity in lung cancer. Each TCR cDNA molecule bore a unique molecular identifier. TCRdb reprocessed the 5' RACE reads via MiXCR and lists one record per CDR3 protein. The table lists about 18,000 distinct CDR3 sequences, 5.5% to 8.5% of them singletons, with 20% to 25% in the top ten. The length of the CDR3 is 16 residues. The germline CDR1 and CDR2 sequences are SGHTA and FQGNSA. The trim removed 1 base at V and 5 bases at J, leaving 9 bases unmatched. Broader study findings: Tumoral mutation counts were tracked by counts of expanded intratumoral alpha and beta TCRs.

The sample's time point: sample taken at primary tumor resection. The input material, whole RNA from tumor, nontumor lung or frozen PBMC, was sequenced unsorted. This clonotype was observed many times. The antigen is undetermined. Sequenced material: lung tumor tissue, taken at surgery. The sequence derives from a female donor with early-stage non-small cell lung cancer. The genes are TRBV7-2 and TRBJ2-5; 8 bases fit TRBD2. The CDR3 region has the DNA TGTGCCAGCAGCTTAGAATGGCGGGGGGCCCGGGAGACCCAGTACTTC. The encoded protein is CASSLEWRGARETQYF.